The rows below give T cell receptor beta chains drawn from one sample of a study of blood T cell repertoires in COVID-19. TCRdb keeps only in-frame clones here, not all; method: immunoSEQ multiplex PCR. The data contain about 120,000 clones, about 90% of them seen just once; the ten biggest clones take up more than 25%. The material sequenced was peripheral blood. The origin of the receptors is a woman aged 65 to 85 with acute or convalescent COVID-19. CDR3s include the opening cysteine and the closing phenylalanine or tryptophan. D genes are given only for firm matches. Only some rows state a clone size, as once, few, many or a class for expanded clones.

d_gene	abundance	j_gene	v_gene	CDR3nt	CDR3aa
-	-	TRBJ1-1	TRBV18	TGTGCCAGCTCACCGTCAGAGAACACTGAAGCTTTCTTT	CASSPSENTEAFF
TRBD1	-	TRBJ2-2	TRBV7-7	TGTGCCAGCAGCACAGGGACAGGGGAGGCCGGGGAGCTGTTTTTT	CASSTGTGEAGELFF
-	-	TRBJ1-2	TRBV11-3	TGTGCCAGCAGCTTACAGGGTGAGGGCTACACCTTC	CASSLQGEGYTF
-	-	TRBJ1-2	TRBV7-9	TGTGCCAGCAGCACAGCGGCGGAGAGCTATGGCTACACCTTC	CASSTAAESYGYTF
-	-	TRBJ1-4	TRBV25-1	TGTGCCAGCGGCGACAGGTCGGCTAATGAAAAACTGTTTTTT	CASGDRSANEKLFF
-	once	TRBJ2-7	TRBV21-1	-	CASSGKVGQGTYEQYF
TRBD2	-	TRBJ2-7	TRBV18	TGTGCCAGCTCACCGAGACTAGCGGGGGGGGACTACGAGCAGTACTTC	CASSPRLAGGDYEQYF
-	-	TRBJ1-2	TRBV10-2	TGCGCCAGCAGTGTACAGGTCGCGATCTATGGCTACACCTTC	CASSVQVAIYGYTF
TRBD2	-	TRBJ2-2	TRBV4-1	TGCGCCAGCAGCCCCTCGGCGGGGGGTACCGGGGAGCTGTTTTTT	CASSPSAGGTGELFF
TRBD1	-	TRBJ1-6	TRBV6-5	TGTGCCAGCAGTTGGGACAGGGGCTCCTATAATTCACCCCTCCACTTT	CASSWDRGSYNSPLHF
-	-	TRBJ2-7	TRBV2	TGTGCCAGCAACAAGGGACTGACGGACGAGCAGTACTTC	CASNKGLTDEQYF
TRBD1	-	TRBJ1-3	TRBV19	TGTGCCAGTAGTATAACCGGGACAGTCCACTCTGGAAACACCATATATTTT	CASSITGTVHSGNTIYF
TRBD2	-	TRBJ2-5	TRBV20-1	TGCAGTGCTAGTTTGGCGGGGGGACCGGGGGAGACCCAGTACTTC	CSASLAGGPGETQYF
-	-	TRBJ1-2	TRBV18	TGTGCCAGCTCATTACGGGAGGGCCCTAACTATGGCTACACCTTC	CASSLREGPNYGYTF
-	-	TRBJ2-5	TRBV7-8	TGTGCCAGTCGGCGGGGCGGCCAAGAGACCCAGTACTTC	CASRRGGQETQYF
-	-	TRBJ2-5	TRBV7-2	TGTGCCAGCAGCTTCGGTCAGGGCCAAGAGACCCAGTACTTC	CASSFGQGQETQYF
-	-	TRBJ1-2	TRBV11-2	TGTGCCAGCAGCTTAGATCCTCAGGGTGGTGGCTACACCTTC	CASSLDPQGGGYTF
TRBD2	-	TRBJ2-7	TRBV5-1	TGCGCCAGCAGCAAGAGACAGGGCACTAGCGGGGGGTCCTCCTACGAGCAGTACTTC	CASSKRQGTSGGSSYEQYF
-	-	TRBJ1-1	TRBV25-1	TGTGCCAGCAGAGGGAAGGGGAACGTAGGGGCTTTCTTT	CASRGKGNVGAFF
TRBD1	-	TRBJ1-2	TRBV19	TGTGCCAGTAGTACTGCCGGGACAGGGGTAAAAGGCTACACCTTC	CASSTAGTGVKGYTF
-	few	TRBJ1-1	TRBV6-5	TGTGCCAGCACTACAACCCCCGGAGCTCGCACTGAAGCTTTCTTT	CASTTTPGARTEAFF
TRBD1	-	TRBJ2-2	TRBV19	TGTGCCAGTAGTAGGGGACAGGGGGCCGGCACCGGGGAGCTGTTTTTT	CASSRGQGAGTGELFF
-	-	TRBJ1-6	TRBV28	TGTGCCAGCAGTTTCTCTCAGGGATATAATTCACCCCTCCACTTT	CASSFSQGYNSPLHF
-	-	TRBJ1-6	TRBV27	TGTGCCAGCAGTCCTTGGGTACGGGAACCGATCCCTTCACCCCTCCACTTT	CASSPWVREPIPSPLHF
TRBD1	-	TRBJ2-5	TRBV19	TGTGCCAGTAGTATAGGACAGGGCCCCCAAGAGACCCAGTACTTC	CASSIGQGPQETQYF
-	once	TRBJ2-5	TRBV5-1	TGCGCCAGCAGCTTGTCTGGTGGGGGGGCCTTGTCTGAGACCCAGTACTTC	CASSLSGGGALSETQYF
TRBD1	-	TRBJ1-5	TRBV18	TGTGCCAGCTCACCGGGACAGAGCAATCAGCCCCAGCATTTT	CASSPGQSNQPQHF
-	-	TRBJ1-6	TRBV11-3	TGTGCCAGCAGCTTACAGGGAAGTTCACCCCTCCACTTT	CASSLQGSSPLHF
TRBD1	-	TRBJ1-5	TRBV12-3/TRBV12-4	TGTGCCAGCAAGCTACAGGGGACCCAGCCCCAGCATTTT	CASKLQGTQPQHF
-	-	TRBJ2-2	TRBV5-8	TGTGCCAGCAGCTTCGTCCCTTACACCGGGGAGCTGTTTTTT	CASSFVPYTGELFF
TRBD1	once	TRBJ1-6	TRBV7-9	TGTGCCAGCAGTTCAGACAGGGGTTCCTATAATTCACCCCTCCACTTT	CASSSDRGSYNSPLHF
-	once	TRBJ1-4	TRBV27	TGTGCCAGCAGTCGAGGGGGTTCTAATGAAAAACTGTTTTTT	CASSRGGSNEKLFF
-	-	TRBJ1-1	TRBV5-1	TGCGCCAGCAGCTTAACAGGAGGGAGCGACACTGAAGCTTTCTTT	CASSLTGGSDTEAFF
TRBD1	few	TRBJ1-2	TRBV2	TGTGCCAGCAGTGAAGGGGACAGGGGAAGCTATGGCTACACCTTC	CASSEGDRGSYGYTF
TRBD1	-	TRBJ1-4	TRBV5-3	TGTGCCAGAAGCTTGAGTAACCGCTCAGACAGGGTTGAAGAAAAACTGTTTTTT	CARSLSNRSDRVEEKLFF
-	-	TRBJ1-4	TRBV12-3/TRBV12-4	TGTGCCAGCAGGATCAGATATGAAAAACTGTTTTTT	CASRIRYEKLFF
-	-	TRBJ2-1	TRBV6-5	TGTGCCAGCAGTACCCTTCCTTTATCGGGCAATGAGCAGTTCTTC	CASSTLPLSGNEQFF
TRBD1	few	TRBJ1-6	TRBV9	TGTGCCAGCAGCAACCACGGACAGGGGGCGGATTCACCCCTCCACTTT	CASSNHGQGADSPLHF
-	-	TRBJ1-3	TRBV3-1/TRBV3-2	TGTGCCAGCAGCCAACCAGGTCCAGGAAACACCATATATTTT	CASSQPGPGNTIYF
-	once	TRBJ1-2	TRBV6-4	TGTGCCAGCAGGGACTCCGGGGTTGGGGAGAGTGGCTACACCTTC	CASRDSGVGESGYTF
-	-	TRBJ1-3	TRBV30	TGTGCCTGGAGTGTAAGCCGGAGCTCTGGAAACACCATATATTTT	CAWSVSRSSGNTIYF
-	-	TRBJ2-5	TRBV9	TGTGCCAGCAGCGTAGTCCAGGGGGAGACCCAGTACTTC	CASSVVQGETQYF